One and the same sample provided the 23 T cell receptor beta chains below, sequenced in a study of T cells after yellow fever vaccination (dated by TCRdb to between 2017 and 2020). Library method: 5' RACE. The sequencer listed for this sample is Illumina NovaSeq 6000. TCRdb applied fastp at Q25 and MiXCR to the public reads, then kept only in-frame beta chains. For every CDR3 protein sequence, its rows merge into one entry that carries the most common genes and DNA. Present in this sample are around 300,000 distinct CDR3 sequences, 4.1% of which were seen just once. The ten most abundant clones make up roughly 25% of the sample. The treatment or condition label, read with the paper, signifies: live attenuated yellow fever vaccine strain. The sequencing here drew on PBMCs, taken 5 days after the yellow fever booster vaccination. Receptor source: a man aged 18 to 35 who received the YFV17D yellow fever vaccine.

This chain links TRBV5-1 with TRBJ2-7; 7 bases are a match to TRBD1. This CDR3 comprises 16 residues. J lost 2 bases, V lost 1 base, and 9 bases had no gene match. CDR1 SGHRS and CDR2 YFSETQ come from the germline V gene. The CDR3 nucleotides read TGCGCCAGCAGCTTGTTACAGGGGTGGTTCACCTACGAGCAGTACGTC. This codes for CASSLLQGWFTYEQYV.

The sample holds many counts of this clonotype. The chain combines TRBV6-2 or TRBV6-3 with TRBJ2-3; D not resolved. The germline CDR1 and CDR2 sequences are MNHEY and SVGEGT. This CDR3 spans 12 amino acids. The ends were cut back, 6 bases at V and 4 bases at J, with 8 bases in the middle. CDR3 coding DNA: TGTGCCAGCAGCAAAGAAGCAGATACGCAGTATTTT. Its protein is CASSKEADTQYF.

This clonotype appeared many times. The chain links TRBV5-6 to TRBJ1-2; D remains ambiguous. Between the trimmed V and J ends, which lost 0 bases and 8 bases, there was a span of 11 bases. The CDR3 covers 13 residues. CDR1 is SGHDT, CDR2 YYEEEE, per germline. The chain's CDR3 is CASSLVAGKGYTF. The CDR3, as DNA: TGTGCCAGCAGCTTGGTGGCGGGAAAGGGCTACACCTTC. The full variable domain, with the rest looked up from reference TRBV5-6 and TRBJ1-2, is DAGVTQSPTHLIKTRGQQVTLRCSPKSGHDTVSWYQQALGQGPQFIFQYYEEEERQRGNFPDRFSGHQFPNYSSELNVNALLLGDSALYLCASSLVAGKGYTFGSGTRLTVV.

This clonotype has just a few counts. The DNA of the CDR3 is TGTGCCAGCAGCTTGCAGGCTAGCGGGGGGCCTACAGATACGCAGTATTTT. Its protein is CASSLQASGGPTDTQYF. This rearrangement joins TRBV5-6 to TRBJ2-3; 11 nucleotides align to TRBD2. Germline V lookup: CDR1 SGHDT, CDR2 YYEEEE. J lost 3 bases, V lost 1 base, and 7 bases had no gene match. The CDR3 is 17 residues long.

This clonotype was observed a handful of times. V is TRBV28 and J is TRBJ1-2; TRBD1 aligns across 8 bases. This CDR3 has 14 amino acids. Looked up from germline, CDR1 is MDHEN and CDR2 is SYDVKM. Losses at the gene ends were 3 bases for V and 5 bases for J; bases not matched to a gene: 5. CDR3 sequence reads: CASSFQGARYGYTF. CDR3 DNA: TGTGCCAGCAGTTTTCAGGGGGCAAGGTATGGCTACACCTTC.

The chain is built from TRBV5-6 and TRBJ2-3; a possible D gene is TRBD2 (7 bases). The CDR3 runs to 19 residues. Trimming removed 2 bases from V and 5 bases from J, with 27 bases in between. The V gene's germline CDR1 is SGHDT and CDR2 YYEEEE. CDR3 in DNA: TGTGCCAGCAGCTTTGAGGGGAGACTGTTCGCGGGGGCATTAGATACGCAGTATTTT. Translating gives CASSFEGRLFAGALDTQYF.

This clonotype was counted at least ten times. The chain employs TRBV12-5 and TRBJ2-1; D call uncertain. Trimming shortened V by 0 bases and J by 8 bases, and 11 bases separated the two germline ends. The CDR3 has 14 amino acids. Germline CDR1 and CDR2: LGHNT and FRNRAP. DNA for the CDR3: TGTGCTAGTGGTTTGGTAGGTTTGCAGTATGAGCAGTTCTTC. It translates to CASGLVGLQYEQFF.

Many counts were recorded for this clonotype. The chain links TRBV25-1 to TRBJ2-3, with D perhaps being TRBD1 or TRBD2 (5 bases each). The CDR3 extends over 15 amino acids. V gave up 7 bases and J gave up 6 bases, with 20 bases separating them. Germline CDR1 is MGHDK and CDR2 is SYGVNS. The CDR3 sequence is CASTPGATSGDTQYF. CDR3 DNA: TGTGCCAGCACCCCCGGGGCCACCTCCGGGGATACGCAGTATTTT.

This chain links TRBV6-5 with TRBJ1-6; D gene ambiguous. The V gene's germline CDR1 is MNHEY and CDR2 SVGAGI. The CDR3 is 16 residues long. Trimming left V 2 bases short and J 0 bases short, with 8 bases between. The chain's CDR3 is CASSYNILSYNSPLHF. CDR3 nucleotides: TGTGCCAGCAGTTACAACATCCTCTCCTATAATTCACCCCTCCACTTT.

This clonotype was observed many times. This chain links TRBV10-3 with TRBJ1-5; the D gene is possibly TRBD1 (5 bases). The CDR3 runs to 14 residues. The germline V gene encodes CDR1 ENHRY and CDR2 SYGVKD. Deletions cut 8 bases from V and 4 bases from J, with 15 bases between. CDR3 in DNA: TGTGCCATCGGGCAGGGAACTACTAATCAGCCCCAGCATTTT. It is translated as CAIGQGTTNQPQHF.

This clonotype was counted at least ten times. The chain joins TRBV28 to TRBJ1-4, with D possibly being TRBD1 (6 bases). This CDR3 has 16 residues. The V gene's germline CDR1 is MDHEN and CDR2 SYDVKM. Trimming pared 4 bases from V and 5 bases from J, leaving 17 bases between. The CDR3 sequence is CASSSPGMGANEKLFF. In DNA form, the CDR3 reads TGTGCCAGCAGTTCTCCGGGGATGGGGGCGAATGAAAAACTGTTTTTT.

This clonotype has a count of ten or more. Germline and junction disagree at one end, which may indicate a read error. The J gene is TRBJ2-5, the V gene TRBV5-1, with TRBD1 as a possible D gene (5 bases). The germline gives CDR1 SGHRS, CDR2 YFSETQ. The CDR3 runs to 13 residues. Here the CDR3 reads CASSLGAWETQYF. In DNA, the CDR3 is TGTGCCAGCAGCTTAGGGGCTTGGGAGACCCAGTACTTC.

This clonotype has more than one count but fewer than ten. For the CDR3, the DNA is TGTGCCAGCAGTCGTTCTAGCACAGATACGCAGTATTTT. This codes for CASSRSSTDTQYF. The chain recombines TRBV12-3 or TRBV12-4 with TRBJ2-3; D not resolved. This CDR3 spans 13 amino acids. Trimming removed 5 bases from V and 0 bases from J, with 6 bases in between.

The rearrangement uses TRBV11-3 and TRBJ1-5, with TRBD1 matching 10 bases. The ends lost 5 bases at V and 6 bases at J; junction bases unmatched: 4. The CDR3 is 14 residues long. Germline CDR1 SGHNT, CDR2 YENEEA. The CDR3 coding sequence is TGTGCCAGCAGCCGACAGGGGGCGAGTCAGCCCCAGCATTTT. Translation gives CASSRQGASQPQHF.

This clonotype appeared a few times. The V and J genes are TRBV7-2 and TRBJ2-3, with 15 bases lining up with TRBD2. The J segment lost 4 bases and the V segment lost 5 bases, leaving 7 bases of the junction unmatched. The CDR3 sequence is 17 residues long. Germline V gives CDR1 SGHTA, CDR2 FQGNSA. CDR3 region: CASSRTSGGAGADTQYF. The CDR3 DNA reads as TGTGCCAGCAGCCGGACTAGCGGGGGGGCGGGGGCAGATACGCAGTATTTT.

This clonotype was counted many times. The chain has TRBV6-6 and TRBJ2-2; D may be TRBD1 (6 bases). CDR3 size: 15 residues. Germline lookup yields CDR1 MNHNY and CDR2 SVGAGI (reference sequence). V lost 2 bases, J lost 5 bases, and 12 bases lay in between. In DNA, the CDR3 is TGTGCCAGCAGTTACGGGCAGGGGAGAACCGGGGAGCTGTTTTTT. This translates into CASSYGQGRTGELFF.

This clonotype was seen ten or more times. This rearrangement joins TRBV4-2 to TRBJ2-7; 7 bases match TRBD1. CDR1 and CDR2 (germline): LGHNA, YNFKEQ. The CDR3 spans 15 residues. The V segment lost 7 bases and the J segment 4 bases; nucleotides outside the gene matches: 13. DNA of the CDR3: TGTGCCAGCACGCCCATCCGGGACAGCACATACGAGCAGTACTTC. Amino acids: CASTPIRDSTYEQYF.

This clonotype was seen repeatedly, ten times or more. The chain links TRBV7-9 to TRBJ1-6; no reliable D call. The CDR3 is 13 residues long. V was cut by 4 bases and J by 7 bases, with 8 bases left in between. Looked up from germline, CDR1 is SEHNR and CDR2 is FQNEAQ (reference sequence). CDR3 in amino acids: CASSWEGNSPLHF. In nucleotides, the CDR3 is TGTGCCAGCAGCTGGGAGGGCAATTCACCCCTCCACTTT.

The CDR3 DNA follows: TGCGCCAGCACCTCCGGGACAAGTATTTGGACGAATACAGATACGCAGTATTTT. Protein: CASTSGTSIWTNTDTQYF. This sequence joins TRBV5-1 and TRBJ2-3, with D possibly being TRBD1 (6 bases). In germline, CDR1 is SGHRS, CDR2 YFSETQ. V dropped 6 bases and J dropped 3 bases, with 26 bases sitting between them. CDR3 size: 18 residues.

This clonotype has at least ten counts. This rearrangement joins TRBV5-1 to TRBJ2-3; D ambiguous. The CDR3 is 13 amino acids. Trimming pared 5 bases from V and 0 bases from J, leaving 7 bases between. The V gene's germline CDR1 is SGHRS and CDR2 YFSETQ. The CDR3 protein is CASRSGSTDTQYF. As DNA, the CDR3 is TGCGCCAGCAGATCTGGTAGCACAGATACGCAGTATTTT.

About this clonotype itself: Relative to the germline gene, one junction end is altered; a read error may explain this. The chain has TRBV18 and TRBJ1-5; D gene ambiguous. Germline V gene sequence: CDR1 KGHSH, CDR2 LQKENI. The CDR3 extends over 14 amino acids. The CDR3 reads CSSSSEHSNQPQHF. CDR3 sequence (DNA): TGTTCCAGCTCAAGCGAACATAGCAATCAGCCCCAGCATTTT.

This clonotype was picked up a small number of times. The chain carries TRBV7-9 and TRBJ1-1; perhaps TRBD1 as D (5 bases). Trimming took off 1 base at V and 1 base at J, with 13 bases between the two ends. Germline CDR1 reads SEHNR; CDR2 reads FQNEAQ (reference sequence). This CDR3 has 16 amino acids. The CDR3 nucleotides read TGTGCCAGCAGCTTAGGGGGCGGGTGGAAGAACACTGAAGCTTTCTTT. It encodes CASSLGGGWKNTEAFF.

This clonotype was counted between two and nine times. V usage is TRBV14 and J usage is TRBJ1-2; D remains unclear. CDR1 and CDR2 (germline): SGHDN, FVKESK. CDR3 size: 13 residues. V lost 1 base and J lost 2, with 5 bases in between. The CDR3 DNA sequence: TGTGCCAGCAGCCAAGGGAACAACTATGGCTACACCTTC. It encodes CASSQGNNYGYTF.